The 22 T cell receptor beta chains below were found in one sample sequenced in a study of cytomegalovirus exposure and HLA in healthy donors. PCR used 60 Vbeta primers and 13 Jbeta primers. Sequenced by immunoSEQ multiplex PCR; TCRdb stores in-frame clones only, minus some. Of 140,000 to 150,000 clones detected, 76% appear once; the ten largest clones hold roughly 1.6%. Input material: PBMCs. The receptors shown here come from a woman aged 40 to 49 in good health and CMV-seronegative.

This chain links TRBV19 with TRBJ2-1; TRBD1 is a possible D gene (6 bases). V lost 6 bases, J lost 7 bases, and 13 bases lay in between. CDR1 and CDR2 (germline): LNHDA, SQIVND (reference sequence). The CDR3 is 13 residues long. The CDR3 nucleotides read TGTGCCAGTAGCGCAGGGGTTTGGAATGAGCAGTTCTTC. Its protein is CASSAGVWNEQFF.

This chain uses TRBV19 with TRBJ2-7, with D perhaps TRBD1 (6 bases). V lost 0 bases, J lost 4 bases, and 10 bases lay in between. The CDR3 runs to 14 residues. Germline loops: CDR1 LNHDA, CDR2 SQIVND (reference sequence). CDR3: CASSIEDRVYEQYF. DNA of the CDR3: TGTGCCAGTAGTATAGAGGACAGAGTTTACGAGCAGTACTTC.

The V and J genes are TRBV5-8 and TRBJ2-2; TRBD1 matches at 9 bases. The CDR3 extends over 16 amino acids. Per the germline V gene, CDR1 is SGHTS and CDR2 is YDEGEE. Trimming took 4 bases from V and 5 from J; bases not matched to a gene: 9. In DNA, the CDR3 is TGTGCCAGCAGCCCCCAGGACAGGGGTTGGACCGGGGAGCTGTTTTTT. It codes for CASSPQDRGWTGELFF.

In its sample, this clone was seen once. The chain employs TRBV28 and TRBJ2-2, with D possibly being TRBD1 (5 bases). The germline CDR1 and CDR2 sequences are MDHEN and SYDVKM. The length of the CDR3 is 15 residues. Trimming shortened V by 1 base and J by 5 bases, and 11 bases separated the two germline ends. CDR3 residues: CASSLSGQATGELFF. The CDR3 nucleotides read TGTGCCAGCAGTTTATCAGGGCAGGCGACCGGGGAGCTGTTTTTT.

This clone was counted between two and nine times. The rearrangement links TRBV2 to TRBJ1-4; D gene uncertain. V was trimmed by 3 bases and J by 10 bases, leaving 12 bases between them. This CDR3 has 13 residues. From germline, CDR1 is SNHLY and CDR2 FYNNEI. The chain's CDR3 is CASSDTMTLKLFF. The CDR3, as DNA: TGTGCCAGCAGTGATACTATGACCTTAAAACTGTTTTTT.

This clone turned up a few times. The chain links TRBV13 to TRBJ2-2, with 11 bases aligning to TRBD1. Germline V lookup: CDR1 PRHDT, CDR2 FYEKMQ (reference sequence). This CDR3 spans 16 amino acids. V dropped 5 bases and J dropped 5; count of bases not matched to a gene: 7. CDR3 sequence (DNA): TGTGCCAGCAGCCCATACGGGGACAGGGGGACCGGGGAGCTGTTTTTT. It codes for CASSPYGDRGTGELFF. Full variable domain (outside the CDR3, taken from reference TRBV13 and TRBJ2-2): AAGVIQSPRHLIKEKRETATLKCYPIPRHDTVYWYQQGPGQDPQFLISFYEKMQSDKGSIPDRFSAQQFSDYHSELNMSSLELGDSALYFCASSPYGDRGTGELFFGEGSRLTVL.

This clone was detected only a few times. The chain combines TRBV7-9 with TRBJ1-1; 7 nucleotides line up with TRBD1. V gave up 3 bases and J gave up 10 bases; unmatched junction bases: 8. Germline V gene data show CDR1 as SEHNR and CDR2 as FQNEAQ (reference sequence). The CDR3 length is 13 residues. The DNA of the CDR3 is TGTGCCAGCAGCTTTGAGGGGGCTTCTGTAGCTTTCTTT. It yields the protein CASSFEGASVAFF.

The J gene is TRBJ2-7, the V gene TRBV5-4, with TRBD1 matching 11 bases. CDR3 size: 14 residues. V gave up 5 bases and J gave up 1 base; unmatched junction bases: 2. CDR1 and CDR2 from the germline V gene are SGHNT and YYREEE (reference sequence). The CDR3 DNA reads TGTGCCAGCAGGCGGGACAGGGGGTCCTACGAGCAGTACTTC. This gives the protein CASRRDRGSYEQYF.

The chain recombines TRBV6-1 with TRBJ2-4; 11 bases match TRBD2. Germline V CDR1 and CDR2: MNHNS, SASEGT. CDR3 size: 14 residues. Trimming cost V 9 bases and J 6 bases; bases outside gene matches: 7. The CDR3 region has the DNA TGTGCCAGTTTAGCGGGAGGGCCGGGAAACATTCAGTACTTC. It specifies CASLAGGPGNIQYF.

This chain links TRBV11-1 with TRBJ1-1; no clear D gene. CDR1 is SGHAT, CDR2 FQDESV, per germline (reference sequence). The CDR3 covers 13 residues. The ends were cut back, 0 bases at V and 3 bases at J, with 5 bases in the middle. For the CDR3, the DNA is TGTGCCAGCAGCTTAGCGGAGTACACTGAAGCTTTCTTT. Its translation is CASSLAEYTEAFF.

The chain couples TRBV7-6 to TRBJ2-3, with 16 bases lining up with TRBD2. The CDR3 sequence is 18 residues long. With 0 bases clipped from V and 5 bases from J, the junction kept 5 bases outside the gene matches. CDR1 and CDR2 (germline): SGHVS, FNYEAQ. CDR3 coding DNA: TGTGCCAGCAGCTTAGCGGGACTAGCGGGAGGGCCAAAAGATACGCAGTATTTT. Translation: CASSLAGLAGGPKDTQYF.

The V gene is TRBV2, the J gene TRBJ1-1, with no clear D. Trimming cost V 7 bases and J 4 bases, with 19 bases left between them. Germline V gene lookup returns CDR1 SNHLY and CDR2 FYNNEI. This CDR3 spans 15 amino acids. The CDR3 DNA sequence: TGTGCCAGCACCCCCGAGGCGGGGAAGGGCACTGAAGCTTTCTTT. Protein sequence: CASTPEAGKGTEAFF.

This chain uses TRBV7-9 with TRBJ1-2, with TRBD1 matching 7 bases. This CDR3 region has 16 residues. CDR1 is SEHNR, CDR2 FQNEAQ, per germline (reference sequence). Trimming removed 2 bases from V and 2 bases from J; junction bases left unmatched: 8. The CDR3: CASSLPGDRVNYGYTF. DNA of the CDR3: TGTGCCAGCAGCTTACCCGGGGACAGAGTAAACTATGGCTACACCTTC.

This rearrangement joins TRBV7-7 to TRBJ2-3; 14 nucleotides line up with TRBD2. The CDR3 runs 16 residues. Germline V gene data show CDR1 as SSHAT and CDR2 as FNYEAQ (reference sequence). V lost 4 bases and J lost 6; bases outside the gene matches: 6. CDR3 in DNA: TGTGCCAGCAGCTCAGGACTAGCGGGAGGTGTGGATACGCAGTATTTT. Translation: CASSSGLAGGVDTQYF.

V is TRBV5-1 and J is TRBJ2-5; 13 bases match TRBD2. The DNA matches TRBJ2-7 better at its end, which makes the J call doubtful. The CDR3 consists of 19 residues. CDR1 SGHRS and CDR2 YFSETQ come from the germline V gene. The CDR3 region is CASSLRTSGRVFGFHEQYF. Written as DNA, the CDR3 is TGCGCCAGCAGCTTGAGAACTAGCGGGAGGGTTTTCGGGTTCCACGAGCAGTACTTC.

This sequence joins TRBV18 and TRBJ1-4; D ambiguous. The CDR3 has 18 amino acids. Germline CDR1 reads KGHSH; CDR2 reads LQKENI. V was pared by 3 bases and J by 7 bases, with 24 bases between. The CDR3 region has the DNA TGTGCCAGCTCACCTACCCCCGGGATCACCCTTGGGAGTGAAAAACTGTTTTTT. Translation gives CASSPTPGITLGSEKLFF.

CDR3 loop: CASSRGTSGTYEQYF. DNA for the CDR3: TGTGCCAGCAGCCGAGGGACTAGCGGTACCTACGAGCAGTACTTC. This chain joins TRBV5-4 and TRBJ2-7; 11 nucleotides match TRBD2. The CDR3 runs to 15 residues. CDR1 and CDR2 from the germline V gene are SGHNT and YYREEE (reference sequence). After removal of 4 bases from V and 2 bases from J, the junction contained 5 bases not matched to a gene.

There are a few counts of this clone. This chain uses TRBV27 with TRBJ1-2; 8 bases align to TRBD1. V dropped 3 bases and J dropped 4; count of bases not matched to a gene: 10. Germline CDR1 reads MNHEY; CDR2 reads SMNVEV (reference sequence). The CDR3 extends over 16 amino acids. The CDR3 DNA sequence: TGTGCCAGCAGTTTGGGACAGGTGGAACACGGCTATGGCTACACCTTC. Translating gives CASSLGQVEHGYGYTF.

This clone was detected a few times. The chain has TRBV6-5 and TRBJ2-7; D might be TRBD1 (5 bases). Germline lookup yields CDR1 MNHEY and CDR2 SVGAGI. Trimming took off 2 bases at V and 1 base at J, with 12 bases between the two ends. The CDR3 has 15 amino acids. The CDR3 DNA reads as TGTGCCAGCAGTTACCCGAGGACAAAATCCTACGAGCAGTACTTC. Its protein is CASSYPRTKSYEQYF.

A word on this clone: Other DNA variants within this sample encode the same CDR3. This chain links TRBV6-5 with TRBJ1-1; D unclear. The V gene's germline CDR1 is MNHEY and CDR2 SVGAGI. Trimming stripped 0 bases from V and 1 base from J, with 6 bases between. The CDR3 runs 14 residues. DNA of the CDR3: TGTGCCAGCAGTTACTCGGGAGGGAACACTGAAGCTTTCTTT. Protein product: CASSYSGGNTEAFF.

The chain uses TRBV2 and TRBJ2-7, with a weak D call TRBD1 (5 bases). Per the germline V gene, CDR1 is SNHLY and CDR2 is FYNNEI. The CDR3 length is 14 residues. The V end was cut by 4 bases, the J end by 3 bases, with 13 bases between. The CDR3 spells CASSATGINYEQYF. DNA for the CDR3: TGTGCCAGCAGTGCTACAGGTATTAACTACGAGCAGTACTTC.

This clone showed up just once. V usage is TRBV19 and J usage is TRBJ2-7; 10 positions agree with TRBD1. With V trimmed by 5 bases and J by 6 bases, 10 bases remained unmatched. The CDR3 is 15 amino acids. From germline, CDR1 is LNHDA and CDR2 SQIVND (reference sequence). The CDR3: CASSLGQGVTFEQYF. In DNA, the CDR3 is TGTGCCAGTAGTTTAGGACAGGGGGTAACCTTCGAGCAGTACTTC.